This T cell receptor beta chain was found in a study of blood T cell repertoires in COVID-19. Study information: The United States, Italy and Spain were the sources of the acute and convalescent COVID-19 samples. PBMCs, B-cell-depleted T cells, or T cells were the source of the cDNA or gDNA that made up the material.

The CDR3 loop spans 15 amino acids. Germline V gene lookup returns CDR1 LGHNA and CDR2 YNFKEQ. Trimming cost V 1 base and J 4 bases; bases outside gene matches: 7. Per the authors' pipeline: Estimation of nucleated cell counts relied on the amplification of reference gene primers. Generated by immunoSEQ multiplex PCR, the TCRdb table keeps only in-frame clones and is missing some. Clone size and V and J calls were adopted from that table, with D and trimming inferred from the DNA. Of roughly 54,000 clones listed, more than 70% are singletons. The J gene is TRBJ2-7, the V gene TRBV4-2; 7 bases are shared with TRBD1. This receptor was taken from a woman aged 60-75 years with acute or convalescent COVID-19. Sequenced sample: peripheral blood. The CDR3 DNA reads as TGTGCCAGCAGCCAAGTGGACAGGAAAAATTACGAGCAGTACTTC. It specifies CASSQVDRKNYEQYF.